These T cell receptor beta chains were read from a single sample in a study of CD8 T cells in ankylosing spondylitis. Using its own MiXCR run on the 5' RACE reads, TCRdb lists one record per CDR3 protein. The table has a few hundred thousand distinct CDR3 sequences, about 22% seen once. Sequencing was carried out using blood, either unsorted or a sorted T cell fraction (not recorded which). These receptors came from a male donor with ankylosing spondylitis. CDR3s include the opening cysteine and the closing phenylalanine or tryptophan. The D gene is left open where the match is weak. A row's size may be missing; if present it is once, few, many or a size class.

J: TRBJ2-1; D: TRBD2; length: 14; size: -; V: TRBV5-1; CDR3: CASSHGTRDNEQFF; DNA: TGCGCCAGCAGCCACGGGACTAGGGACAATGAGCAGTTCTTC
J: TRBJ1-1; D: TRBD1; length: 15; size: few; V: TRBV6-5; CDR3: CASSYSGTGNTEAFF; DNA: TGTGCCAGCAGTTACTCCGGGACAGGGAACACTGAAGCTTTCTTT
J: TRBJ2-3; D: -; length: 15; size: few; V: TRBV5-1; CDR3: CASSLFADSLETQYF; DNA: TGCGCCAGCAGCTTGTTTGCGGATAGTTTGGAGACGCAGTATTTT
J: TRBJ2-7; D: -; length: 14; size: -; V: TRBV7-6; CDR3: CASSLALIGNEQYF; DNA: TGTGCCAGCAGCTTAGCCTTAATCGGGAACGAGCAGTACTTC
J: TRBJ2-1; D: TRBD2; length: 16; size: once; V: TRBV7-6; CDR3: CASSSPLAGADNEQFF; DNA: TGTGCCAGCAGCTCGCCACTAGCGGGAGCTGACAATGAGCAGTTCTTC
J: TRBJ2-3; D: TRBD2; length: 17; size: few; V: TRBV27; CDR3: CASSVQRAGAPTDTQYF; DNA: TGTGCCAGCAGTGTCCAGAGAGCGGGAGCGCCCACAGATACGCAGTATTTT
J: TRBJ2-1; D: -; length: 17; size: -; V: TRBV2; CDR3: CASRRGRVSSSYNEQFF; DNA: TGTGCCAGCAGAAGAGGACGGGTCAGCAGCTCCTACAATGAGCAGTTCTTC
J: TRBJ1-3; D: -; length: 12; size: few; V: TRBV20-1; CDR3: CSAGGAGNTIYF; DNA: TGCAGTGCTGGGGGGGCAGGAAACACCATATATTTT
J: TRBJ2-1; D: TRBD2; length: 16; size: many; V: TRBV5-1; CDR3: CASSLEAGGPRNEQFF; DNA: TGCGCCAGCAGCTTGGAAGCGGGAGGGCCGCGAAATGAGCAGTTCTTC
J: TRBJ2-3; D: TRBD2; length: 15; size: many; V: TRBV12-3/TRBV12-4; CDR3: CASSSGLAGTDTQYF; DNA: TGTGCCAGCAGCTCCGGACTAGCGGGCACAGATACGCAGTATTTT
J: TRBJ2-5; D: -; length: 14; size: few; V: TRBV20-1; CDR3: CSAIRYQYQETQYF; DNA: TGCAGTGCTATACGCTACCAGTACCAAGAGACCCAGTACTTC
J: TRBJ2-5; D: -; length: 12; size: once; V: TRBV20-1; CDR3: CSAERRRETQYF; DNA: TGCAGTGCAGAGCGCAGGAGGGAGACCCAGTACTTC
J: TRBJ2-2; D: TRBD2; length: 17; size: -; V: TRBV20-1; CDR3: CSAPPTPLAGATGELFF; DNA: TGCAGTGCTCCACCCACACCCCTAGCGGGAGCCACCGGGGAGCTGTTTTTT
J: TRBJ2-3; D: -; length: 13; size: many; V: TRBV10-3; CDR3: CAISDRDSDTQYF; DNA: TGTGCCATCAGTGACAGGGACTCAGATACGCAGTATTTT
J: TRBJ2-4; D: -; length: 16; size: -; V: TRBV21-1; CDR3: CASSKGQGVAKNIQYF; DNA: TGTGCCAGCAGCAAGGGCCAGGGAGTAGCCAAAAACATTCAGTACTTC
J: TRBJ1-2; D: TRBD1; length: 19; size: -; V: TRBV20-1; CDR3: CSARGQSEGQGQIRYGYTF; DNA: TGCAGTGCTAGAGGCCAATCCGAAGGACAGGGGCAAATAAGATATGGCTACACCTTC
J: TRBJ2-2; D: TRBD2; length: 14; size: -; V: TRBV20-1; CDR3: CSARTSGSTGELFF; DNA: TGCAGTGCTAGAACTAGCGGGTCAACCGGGGAGCTGTTTTTT
J: TRBJ2-5; D: -; length: 14; size: -; V: TRBV27; CDR3: CASNRIGTQETQYF; DNA: TGTGCCAGCAATCGCATTGGAACCCAAGAGACCCAGTACTTC
J: TRBJ1-1; D: -; length: 15; size: few; V: TRBV7-2; CDR3: CASSLYPGGNTEAFF; DNA: TGTGCCAGCAGCTTATATCCGGGAGGGAACACTGAAGCTTTCTTT
J: TRBJ2-1; D: TRBD1; length: 16; size: -; V: TRBV6-2/TRBV6-3; CDR3: CASSYPDRGSYNEQFF; DNA: TGTGCCAGCAGTTACCCGGACAGGGGGAGTTACAATGAGCAGTTCTTC
J: TRBJ2-1; D: -; length: 14; size: -; V: TRBV19; CDR3: CASSIDLVARKQFF; DNA: TGTGCCAGTAGTATAGATCTAGTGGCGAGAAAGCAGTTCTTC
J: TRBJ2-3; D: TRBD1; length: 14; size: few; V: TRBV12-3/TRBV12-4; CDR3: CASRTQGAGDTQYF; DNA: TGTGCCAGCAGAACTCAGGGGGCGGGAGATACGCAGTATTTT
J: TRBJ2-1; D: TRBD1; length: 14; size: few; V: TRBV2; CDR3: CASRTGQGNNEQFF; DNA: TGTGCCAGCAGGACGGGACAGGGGAACAATGAGCAGTTCTTC
J: TRBJ2-3; D: TRBD2; length: 15; size: -; V: TRBV28; CDR3: CASSDPGLVMDTQYF; DNA: TGTGCCAGCAGTGACCCGGGACTAGTTATGGATACGCAGTATTTT
J: TRBJ1-5; D: -; length: 15; size: -; V: TRBV4-2; CDR3: CASSQDLGYNQPQHF; DNA: TGTGCCAGCAGCCAAGATTTGGGGTACAATCAGCCCCAGCATTTT
J: TRBJ2-1; D: TRBD2; length: 18; size: many; V: TRBV6-2/TRBV6-3; CDR3: CASSYSMSLAGVVNEQFF; DNA: TGTGCCAGCAGTTACTCGATGTCACTAGCGGGAGTCGTCAATGAGCAGTTCTTC
J: TRBJ2-1; D: TRBD2; length: 15; size: -; V: TRBV20-1; CDR3: CSARKASGSYNEQFF; DNA: TGCAGTGCTAGGAAGGCTAGCGGCTCCTACAATGAGCAGTTCTTC
J: TRBJ2-7; D: TRBD1; length: 14; size: few; V: TRBV12-3/TRBV12-4; CDR3: CASTRGTGIHEQYF; DNA: TGTGCCAGCACCCGGGGGACAGGGATCCACGAGCAGTACTTC
J: TRBJ2-5; D: TRBD2; length: 19; size: -; V: TRBV11-2; CDR3: CASSLWGRAHLFGQETQYF; DNA: TGTGCCAGCAGCTTATGGGGGAGGGCTCATCTTTTTGGCCAAGAGACCCAGTACTTC
J: TRBJ2-3; D: -; length: 14; size: few; V: TRBV7-3; CDR3: CASSPGLETDTQYF; DNA: TGTGCCAGCAGCCCCGGACTGGAGACAGATACGCAGTATTTT
J: TRBJ2-1; D: TRBD2; length: 14; size: -; V: TRBV7-2; CDR3: CASSPGGRNNEQFF; DNA: TGTGCCAGCAGCCCCGGGGGGAGGAACAATGAGCAGTTCTTC
J: TRBJ2-3; D: -; length: 13; size: -; V: TRBV7-9; CDR3: CASSLGAVGTQYF; DNA: TGTGCCAGCAGCTTAGGGGCCGTAGGCACGCAGTATTTT
J: TRBJ2-7; D: TRBD2; length: 15; size: few; V: TRBV6-2/TRBV6-3; CDR3: CASSYPYPSGNEQYF; DNA: TGTGCCAGCAGTTACCCCTATCCTAGCGGGAACGAGCAGTACTTC
J: TRBJ1-6; D: -; length: 13; size: few; V: TRBV12-3/TRBV12-4; CDR3: CASSLFEGSALHF; DNA: TGTGCCAGCAGTTTATTTGAGGGATCCGCCCTCCACTTT
J: TRBJ2-4; D: TRBD1; length: 14; size: few; V: TRBV19; CDR3: CASSMSGTDTPGYF; DNA: TGTGCCAGTAGTATGTCAGGGACAGATACTCCAGGGTACTTC
J: TRBJ2-3; D: TRBD2; length: 18; size: -; V: TRBV5-1; CDR3: CASSLGSLAGGKTDTQYF; DNA: TGCGCCAGCAGCTTGGGTTCGCTAGCGGGAGGTAAAACAGATACGCAGTATTTT
J: TRBJ2-5; D: -; length: 14; size: few; V: TRBV7-8; CDR3: CASSLVQVQETQYF; DNA: TGTGCCAGCAGCTTAGTCCAGGTCCAAGAGACCCAGTACTTC
J: TRBJ1-4; D: -; length: 16; size: few; V: TRBV2; CDR3: CASTTHGGQSNEKLFF; DNA: TGTGCCAGCACCACCCATGGGGGCCAGTCTAATGAAAAACTGTTTTTT
J: TRBJ2-2; D: TRBD2; length: 15; size: few; V: TRBV9; CDR3: CASSVAAGGHGELFF; DNA: TGTGCCAGCAGCGTAGCAGCGGGAGGTCACGGGGAGCTGTTTTTT
J: TRBJ2-7; D: TRBD2; length: 15; size: -; V: TRBV11-2; CDR3: CASSVDSGRDYEQYF; DNA: TGTGCCAGCAGCGTCGATAGCGGGAGGGACTACGAGCAGTACTTC
J: TRBJ1-5; D: TRBD1; length: 17; size: few; V: TRBV20-1; CDR3: CSVGVGQGSGSNQPQHF; DNA: TGCAGTGTTGGTGTGGGACAGGGTAGCGGATCCAATCAGCCCCAGCATTTT
J: TRBJ2-3; D: TRBD2; length: 12; size: few; V: TRBV12-3/TRBV12-4; CDR3: CASSPRTSTQYF; DNA: TGTGCCAGCAGTCCCAGGACTAGCACGCAGTATTTT
J: TRBJ2-2; D: TRBD2; length: 14; size: -; V: TRBV20-1; CDR3: CSAYVAGGAGELFF; DNA: TGCAGTGCTTACGTCGCGGGAGGTGCCGGGGAGCTGTTTTTT
J: TRBJ2-2; D: -; length: 17; size: -; V: TRBV14; CDR3: CASSRLPDSLNTGELFF; DNA: TGTGCCAGCAGCCGGCTGCCCGACAGTTTGAACACCGGGGAGCTGTTTTTT
J: TRBJ2-7; D: TRBD1; length: 14; size: -; V: TRBV29-1; CDR3: CSVARTGGSYEQYF; DNA: TGCAGCGTCGCCCGGACAGGGGGCTCCTACGAGCAGTACTTC
J: TRBJ2-1; D: -; length: 16; size: -; V: TRBV18; CDR3: CASSPPAGSSYNEQFF; DNA: TGTGCCAGCTCACCACCGGCTGGCAGCTCCTACAATGAGCAGTTCTTC
J: TRBJ2-4; D: TRBD2; length: 14; size: few; V: TRBV5-6; CDR3: CASSRTSTGNIQYF; DNA: TGTGCCAGCAGCCGGACTAGTACCGGAAACATTCAGTACTTC
J: TRBJ2-5; D: -; length: 15; size: -; V: TRBV7-2; CDR3: CASSLEFYTGETQYF; DNA: TGTGCCAGCAGCTTAGAGTTCTATACGGGAGAGACCCAGTACTTC
J: TRBJ1-5; D: -; length: 14; size: few; V: TRBV28; CDR3: CASSSVGRWKPQHF; DNA: TGTGCCAGCAGTTCAGTGGGACGGTGGAAGCCCCAGCATTTT
J: TRBJ2-2; D: -; length: 16; size: -; V: TRBV5-1; CDR3: CASSASGPGFTGELFF; DNA: TGCGCCAGCAGCGCATCGGGTCCTGGATTTACCGGGGAGCTGTTTTTT
J: TRBJ1-2; D: -; length: 14; size: few; V: TRBV20-1; CDR3: CSVPNGAVNYGYTF; DNA: TGCAGTGTCCCGAACGGCGCGGTTAACTATGGCTACACCTTC
J: TRBJ1-5; D: -; length: 14; size: few; V: TRBV10-3; CDR3: CAISESTGDQPQHF; DNA: TGTGCCATCAGTGAGTCGACGGGGGATCAGCCCCAGCATTTT
J: TRBJ2-7; D: -; length: 15; size: -; V: TRBV3-1; CDR3: CASSQGAASSYEQYF; DNA: TGTGCCAGCAGCCAAGGTGCGGCCAGCTCCTACGAGCAGTACTTC